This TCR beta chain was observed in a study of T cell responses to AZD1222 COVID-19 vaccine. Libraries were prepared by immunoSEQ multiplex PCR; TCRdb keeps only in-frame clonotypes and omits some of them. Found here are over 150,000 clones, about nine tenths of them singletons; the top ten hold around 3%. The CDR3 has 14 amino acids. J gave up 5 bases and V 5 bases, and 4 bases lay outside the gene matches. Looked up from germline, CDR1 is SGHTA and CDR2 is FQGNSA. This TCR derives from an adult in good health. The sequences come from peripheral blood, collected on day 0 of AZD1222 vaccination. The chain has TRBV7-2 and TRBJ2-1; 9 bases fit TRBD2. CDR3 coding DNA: TGTGCCAGCAGCATTAGCGGGAGCCACAATGAGCAGTTCTTC. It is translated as CASSISGSHNEQFF.